This T cell receptor beta chain was recovered during a study of blood T cell repertoires in COVID-19. Study overall: T cells, B-cell-depleted T cells, or PBMCs supplied cDNA or gDNA.

Before being deemed recovered, Cohort 3 donors had two negative PCRs, clearance, or symptom resolution. The CDR3 is 16 residues long. CDR1 and CDR2 (germline): SGHRS, YFSETQ. Unmatched junction bases numbered 3, after V lost 4 bases and J lost 1 base. The protocol was immunoSEQ multiplex PCR, while the TCRdb copy is restricted to in-frame clones and leaves out a portion. The sample has over 200,000 clones; about four fifths are singletons. This clonotype originated in a man aged 55 to 69 who had recovered from COVID-19. The gene calls are TRBV5-1 and TRBJ1-4; 11 bases map to TRBD1. Sequencing was done on a sample of PBMCs or T cells enriched from blood (not recorded which). CDR3 in amino acids: CASSPGTGGTNEKLFF. The CDR3 DNA sequence: TGCGCCAGCAGCCCTGGGACAGGGGGAACTAATGAAAAACTGTTTTTT.